One T cell receptor beta chain is described in this entry. What it binds is unknown. The source of the sample is a study of OX40 agonist ivuxolimab in advanced cancers. Study-level background: Prior anti-PD-1, anti-PD-L1 or anti-CTLA-4 therapy was allowed; approximately 40% had some. Patients achieving partial responses numbered three: one hepatocellular carcinoma case and two cutaneous melanoma cases. Whole-study results and caveats: The antigen specificity of the peripheral T cells (those that were expanded) was not determined. It was also the case that some nonresponders had low normalized T-cell clonal expansion.

Some clones are missing from TCRdb's copy, which holds only in-frame ones; the method was immunoSEQ multiplex PCR. Of around 56,000 clones listed, approximately 86% were seen once; the top ten hold over 8.5%. The CDR3 sequence is 16 residues long. The germline CDR1 and CDR2 sequences are LNHDA and SQIVND (reference sequence). V dropped 7 bases and J dropped 2 bases, with 18 bases sitting between them. J is TRBJ1-5 and V is TRBV19; D unresolved. Sequenced material: CD4+ or CD8+ T cells sorted from blood, taken in a trial of the OX40 agonist ivuxolimab. The sequence was obtained from an adult with an advanced solid tumor such as melanoma, head and neck, liver or kidney cancer. The CDR3 DNA reads TGTGCCAGTACCTCTTGGACCGAGTTCGGCAATCAGCCCCAGCATTTT. Translation gives CASTSWTEFGNQPQHF.